Presented here are 18 T cell receptor beta chains from one specimen sequenced in a study of T-cell memory formation after mild COVID-19. TCRdb used MiXCR to reprocess the 5' RACE reads, holding one entry per CDR3 protein. The repertoire holds around 300,000 distinct CDR3 sequences, with less than 20% as singletons. The specimen was PBMCs or a T cell subset sorted from them (not recorded which). The receptors shown here come from a man aged 18 to 29 who had mild COVID-19 (a few samples of this study predate the infection). Cell type and time point are not known.

The V and J genes are TRBV21-1 and TRBJ2-7. TRBV21-1 is a pseudogene segment. The length of the CDR3 is 10 residues. The CDR3 spells CASRGFEQYV. The CDR3 DNA reads TGTGCCAGCAGGGGGTTCGAGCAGTACGTC.

This CDR3 reads CASRFRLSSYNEQFF. CDR3 coding DNA: TGTGCAAGTCGCTTCCGTCTAAGCTCCTACAATGAGCAGTTCTTC. The V call is TRBV12-2, the J call TRBJ2-1. TRBV12-2 is annotated as a pseudogene. The CDR3 is 15 amino acids.

The chain uses TRBV4-2 and TRBJ2-2, with D hard to call. CDR1 LGHNA and CDR2 YNFKEQ come from the germline V gene. The CDR3 extends over 15 amino acids. With 0 bases removed from V and 1 base from J, the gap between germline ends came to 6 bases. The CDR3 DNA is TGTGCCAGCAGCCAAGATCCGGGGAACACCGGGGAGCTGTTTTTT. Protein product: CASSQDPGNTGELFF.

The chain has TRBV10-3 and TRBJ1-5, with 7 bases that match TRBD1. The V gene's germline CDR1 is ENHRY and CDR2 SYGVKD. Losses at the gene ends were 0 bases for V and 5 bases for J; bases not matched to a gene: 10. The CDR3 is made up of 17 amino acids. The CDR3 sequence is CAISESGGGPFYQPQHF. The DNA of the CDR3 is TGTGCCATCAGTGAGTCGGGAGGGGGCCCTTTTTATCAGCCCCAGCATTTT.

The chain uses TRBV4-3 and TRBJ1-2; 8 nucleotides line up with TRBD1. V dropped 6 bases and J dropped 0; count of bases not matched to a gene: 6. CDR3 size: 15 residues. CDR1 and CDR2 from the germline V gene are LGHNA and YSLEER. As DNA, the CDR3 is TGCGCCAGCAGTGACAGGGGATCAGCTAACTATGGCTACACCTTC. It is translated as CASSDRGSANYGYTF.

V usage is TRBV5-1 and J usage is TRBJ2-5; D is possibly TRBD2 (6 bases). Trimming shortened V by 4 bases and J by 4 bases, and 14 bases separated the two germline ends. The CDR3 extends over 14 amino acids. Germline assignment: CDR1 SGHRS and CDR2 YFSETQ. Here the CDR3 reads CASSPRLGGETQYF. For the CDR3, the DNA is TGCGCCAGCAGCCCGCGACTAGGCGGAGAGACCCAGTACTTC.

This clonotype was detected only a few times. CDR3 loop: CASSLEDRVTDTQYF. DNA for the CDR3: TGCGCCAGCAGCTTGGAAGACAGGGTTACAGATACGCAGTATTTT. The chain carries TRBV5-1 and TRBJ2-3; 7 bases map to TRBD1. Per germline, CDR1 SGHRS and CDR2 YFSETQ. CDR3 size: 15 residues. Germline trimming cut 0 bases from V and 3 bases from J; bases unmatched to any gene: 4.

This clonotype occurred a few times. The gene calls are TRBV29-1 and TRBJ2-7; the match to TRBD1 covers 7 bases. The CDR3 is 13 amino acids. Germline assignment: CDR1 SQVTM and CDR2 ANQGSEA. J was trimmed by 2 bases and V by 3 bases; bases with no gene match: 4. Here the CDR3 reads CSVERDSAYEQYF. As DNA, the CDR3 is TGCAGCGTTGAGAGGGACAGCGCCTACGAGCAGTACTTC.

This clonotype was counted a few times. The chain carries TRBV2 and TRBJ2-7; D is perhaps TRBD2 (5 bases). Trimming stripped 2 bases from V and 7 bases from J, with 12 bases between. This CDR3 comprises 13 residues. Germline values: CDR1 SNHLY, CDR2 FYNNEI. CDR3 residues: CASSENEGREQYF. CDR3 nucleotides: TGTGCCAGCAGTGAAAACGAGGGCCGGGAGCAGTACTTC.

This clonotype was recorded a few times. The rearrangement links TRBV24-1 to TRBJ2-3, with D possibly being TRBD1 (6 bases). The CDR3 sequence is 15 residues long. Trimming pared 4 bases from V and 3 bases from J, leaving 13 bases between. Per germline, CDR1 KGHDR and CDR2 SFDVKD. CDR3: CATSDSGQLTDTQYF. The CDR3 DNA sequence: TGTGCCACCAGTGACTCCGGACAGTTAACAGATACGCAGTATTTT.

This clonotype has just a few counts. The chain is built from TRBV7-3 and TRBJ2-2; D may correspond to TRBD1 or TRBD2 (5 bases each). Trimming pared 8 bases from V and 0 bases from J, leaving 10 bases between. Per the germline V gene, CDR1 is SGHTA and CDR2 is FQGTGA. The CDR3 is 14 amino acids. DNA for the CDR3: TGTGCCAGCCGTCCGGGACCGAACACCGGGGAGCTGTTTTTT. Its protein product is CASRPGPNTGELFF.

The chain recombines TRBV4-3 with TRBJ2-7; TRBD2 matches 8 bases. The ends lost 1 base at V and 3 bases at J; junction bases unmatched: 8. Germline lookup yields CDR1 LGHNA and CDR2 YSLEER. The CDR3 sequence is 16 residues long. In DNA form, the CDR3 reads TGCGCCAGCAGCCAAGTAGCAGCGGGGGAGCTCTACGAGCAGTACGTC. It codes for CASSQVAAGELYEQYV.

This chain links TRBV3-1 with TRBJ2-1; 9 bases are a match to TRBD1. CDR1 is LGHDT, CDR2 YNNKEL, per germline (reference sequence). V dropped 3 bases and J dropped 9; count of bases not matched to a gene: 6. The length of the CDR3 is 14 residues. The CDR3 sequence is CASSQGQGFGEQFF. The CDR3, as DNA: TGTGCCAGCAGCCAGGGACAGGGCTTCGGTGAGCAGTTCTTC.

The chain is built from TRBV15 and TRBJ1-6; D gene ambiguous. This CDR3 is built from 12 residues. In germline, CDR1 is LNHNV, CDR2 YYDKDF (reference sequence). V dropped 0 bases and J dropped 10 bases, with 4 bases sitting between them. For the CDR3, the DNA is TGTGCCACCAGCAGAGAAAACTCACCCCTCCACTTT. Protein: CATSRENSPLHF. Together with reference TRBV15 and TRBJ1-6, the CDR3 gives the full variable domain: DAMVIQNPRYQVTQFGKPVTLSCSQTLNHNVMYWYQQKSSQAPKLLFHYYDKDFNNEADTPDNFQSRRPNTSFCFLDIRSPGLGDTAMYLCATSRENSPLHFGNGTRLTVT.

This chain uses TRBV6-5 with TRBJ2-3; D may be TRBD1 or TRBD2 (6 bases each). The CDR3 has 15 residues. Germline V gene sequence: CDR1 MNHEY, CDR2 SVGAGI. V was pared by 7 bases and J by 4 bases, with 18 bases between. This CDR3 reads CASKEGVPRADTQYF. CDR3 bases: TGTGCCAGCAAGGAGGGGGTTCCTAGGGCAGATACGCAGTATTTT.

The chain is built from TRBV2 and TRBJ2-3; a weak D match, TRBD1 (6 bases). CDR3 length: 16 residues. The V gene lost 6 bases and the J gene lost 0 bases, with 16 bases spanning the gap. Germline V gene data show CDR1 as SNHLY and CDR2 as FYNNEI. The CDR3 region is CASRSDSTTSTDTQYF. CDR3 sequence (DNA): TGTGCCAGCAGATCGGACAGTACCACTAGCACAGATACGCAGTATTTT.

This chain joins TRBV29-1 and TRBJ1-1, with TRBD1 matching over 11 bases. The CDR3 runs 15 residues. The V segment lost 0 bases and the J segment 6 bases; nucleotides outside the gene matches: 6. Germline values: CDR1 SQVTM, CDR2 ANQGSEA. CDR3 in amino acids: CSVEDRDRGSPEAFF. In DNA, the CDR3 is TGCAGCGTTGAAGATCGGGACAGGGGGTCTCCTGAAGCTTTCTTT.

This clonotype has just a few counts. This chain joins TRBV29-1 and TRBJ2-3; D perhaps matches TRBD2 (6 bases). V was cut by 6 bases and J by 1 base, with 14 bases left in between. The CDR3 spans 14 residues. Germline assignment: CDR1 SQVTM and CDR2 ANQGSEA. The CDR3 DNA reads TGCAGCGTGGGGGGACGGTTGGGCACAGATACGCAGTATTTT. It is translated as CSVGGRLGTDTQYF.